These T cell receptor beta chains were read from a single sample in a study of shared clonotypes between healthy human individuals. Produced via immunoSEQ multiplex PCR; TCRdb's table is partial and in-frame only. Of about 600,000 clones listed, 97% are singletons. The material sequenced was naive CD4+ T cells sorted from blood. These receptors were obtained from a woman in her 30s in good health. Both conserved end residues are part of each CDR3. The order of the fields is J gene, V gene, clone size, D gene, CDR3 protein, CDR3 DNA. The D gene is left open where the match is weak. Not all rows give a size; the values are once, few, many and, for expanded clones, a class.

J gene: TRBJ1-6
V gene: TRBV6-5
clone size: NA
D gene: TRBD1
CDR3 protein: CASTRTGDNSPLHF
CDR3 DNA: TGTGCCAGTACGAGGACAGGGGATAATTCACCCCTCCACTTT

J gene: TRBJ1-4
V gene: TRBV4-1
clone size: NA
D gene: NA
CDR3 protein: CASSTRWSANEKLFF
CDR3 DNA: TGCGCCAGCAGCACACGCTGGTCGGCTAATGAAAAACTGTTTTTT

J gene: TRBJ2-2
V gene: TRBV2
clone size: NA
D gene: TRBD2
CDR3 protein: CASGGRRAGELFF
CDR3 DNA: TGTGCCAGCGGCGGGAGGAGAGCCGGGGAGCTGTTTTTT

J gene: TRBJ2-7
V gene: TRBV25-1
clone size: NA
D gene: TRBD1
CDR3 protein: CASSVAGTAPYEQYF
CDR3 DNA: TGTGCCAGCAGTGTTGCCGGGACAGCCCCCTACGAGCAGTACTTC

J gene: TRBJ2-7
V gene: TRBV5-4
clone size: once
D gene: TRBD2
CDR3 protein: CASSRGGVFYEQYF
CDR3 DNA: TGTGCCAGCAGCCGGGGAGGGGTCTTCTACGAGCAGTACTTC

J gene: TRBJ2-7
V gene: TRBV11-2
clone size: NA
D gene: TRBD1
CDR3 protein: CASSGDRGYEQYF
CDR3 DNA: TGTGCCAGCAGCGGGGACAGGGGTTACGAGCAGTACTTC

J gene: TRBJ1-2
V gene: TRBV5-1
clone size: NA
D gene: TRBD1
CDR3 protein: CASSYSGTDYGYTF
CDR3 DNA: TGCGCCAGCAGCTACTCCGGGACAGACTATGGCTACACCTTC

J gene: TRBJ1-2
V gene: TRBV15
clone size: NA
D gene: NA
CDR3 protein: CATSRAGPYGYTF
CDR3 DNA: TGTGCCACCAGCAGAGCCGGGCCCTATGGCTACACCTTC

J gene: TRBJ1-1
V gene: TRBV19
clone size: few
D gene: TRBD1
CDR3 protein: CASILRQGPMNTEAFF
CDR3 DNA: TGTGCCAGTATCCTACGACAGGGCCCTATGAACACTGAAGCTTTCTTT

J gene: TRBJ2-7
V gene: TRBV6-5
clone size: NA
D gene: TRBD1
CDR3 protein: CASSYVGQGPEQYF
CDR3 DNA: TGTGCCAGCAGTTACGTAGGACAGGGGCCCGAGCAGTACTTC

J gene: TRBJ1-5
V gene: TRBV28
clone size: NA
D gene: TRBD1
CDR3 protein: CASSSPGQGVLYSNQPQHF
CDR3 DNA: TGTGCCAGCAGTTCCCCGGGACAGGGGGTTCTTTATAGCAATCAGCCCCAGCATTTT

J gene: TRBJ2-3
V gene: TRBV7-6
clone size: NA
D gene: NA
CDR3 protein: CASSPLGSGTDTQYF
CDR3 DNA: TGTGCCAGCAGCCCCCTTGGTTCGGGCACAGATACGCAGTATTTT

J gene: TRBJ2-1
V gene: TRBV13
clone size: NA
D gene: NA
CDR3 protein: CASSFLTSYNEQFF
CDR3 DNA: TGTGCCAGCAGCTTCTTGACCTCCTACAATGAGCAGTTCTTC

J gene: TRBJ1-2
V gene: TRBV6-7
clone size: NA
D gene: NA
CDR3 protein: CASTSLTGIAYGYTF
CDR3 DNA: TGTGCCAGCACCTCACTAACAGGGATCGCCTATGGCTACACCTTC

J gene: TRBJ1-3
V gene: TRBV28
clone size: NA
D gene: NA
CDR3 protein: CASTPGGSGNTIYF
CDR3 DNA: TGTGCCAGCACCCCGGGGGGCTCTGGAAACACCATATATTTT

J gene: TRBJ2-6
V gene: TRBV5-1
clone size: NA
D gene: TRBD2
CDR3 protein: CASSLVAGGSGANVLTF
CDR3 DNA: TGCGCCAGCAGCTTAGTAGCGGGCGGCTCTGGGGCCAACGTCCTGACTTTC

J gene: TRBJ2-1
V gene: TRBV6-5
clone size: NA
D gene: TRBD2
CDR3 protein: CASSDSSGIYNEQFF
CDR3 DNA: TGTGCCAGCTCCGACTCTAGCGGAATCTACAATGAGCAGTTCTTC

J gene: TRBJ1-3
V gene: TRBV18
clone size: NA
D gene: NA
CDR3 protein: CASSLNPRGNTIYF
CDR3 DNA: TGTGCCAGCTCACTGAACCCCAGGGGAAACACCATATATTTT

J gene: TRBJ2-7
V gene: TRBV2
clone size: NA
D gene: NA
CDR3 protein: CASTAVYEQYF
CDR3 DNA: TGTGCCAGCACTGCAGTCTACGAGCAGTACTTC

J gene: TRBJ1-1
V gene: TRBV5-1
clone size: NA
D gene: NA
CDR3 protein: CASSLSGMNTEAFF
CDR3 DNA: TGCGCCAGCAGCTTGTCAGGGATGAACACTGAAGCTTTCTTT

J gene: TRBJ2-2
V gene: TRBV5-4
clone size: NA
D gene: TRBD2
CDR3 protein: CASSRAGTSGNTGELFF
CDR3 DNA: TGTGCCAGCAGCCGGGCCGGGACTAGCGGGAACACCGGGGAGCTGTTTTTT

J gene: TRBJ2-1
V gene: TRBV6-1
clone size: NA
D gene: NA
CDR3 protein: CASSEFEQGGLREQFF
CDR3 DNA: TGTGCCAGCAGTGAATTTGAACAGGGCGGTTTACGTGAGCAGTTCTTC

J gene: TRBJ2-7
V gene: TRBV5-8
clone size: once
D gene: TRBD1
CDR3 protein: CASSLTGDEQYF
CDR3 DNA: TGTGCCAGCAGCTTGACAGGGGACGAGCAGTACTTC

J gene: TRBJ1-2
V gene: TRBV5-1
clone size: NA
D gene: NA
CDR3 protein: CASSPLTADYGYTF
CDR3 DNA: TGCGCCAGCAGCCCTCTTACGGCGGACTATGGCTACACCTTC

J gene: TRBJ1-3
V gene: TRBV7-9
clone size: NA
D gene: NA
CDR3 protein: CASSLKGGGNTIYF
CDR3 DNA: TGTGCCAGCAGCTTGAAAGGAGGTGGAAACACCATATATTTT

J gene: TRBJ2-5
V gene: TRBV28
clone size: NA
D gene: NA
CDR3 protein: CASRLTGRGETQYF
CDR3 DNA: TGTGCCAGCAGATTGACGGGGCGAGGCGAGACCCAGTACTTC

J gene: TRBJ2-3
V gene: TRBV5-1
clone size: NA
D gene: NA
CDR3 protein: CASSLYSNRETQYF
CDR3 DNA: TGCGCCAGCAGCTTGTACTCCAACCGTGAGACGCAGTATTTT

J gene: TRBJ2-1
V gene: TRBV5-1
clone size: NA
D gene: TRBD2
CDR3 protein: CASSLLTSVNEQFF
CDR3 DNA: TGCGCCAGCAGCCTGCTAACTAGCGTCAATGAGCAGTTCTTC

J gene: TRBJ1-5
V gene: TRBV11-1
clone size: NA
D gene: NA
CDR3 protein: CASSLGPLGQPQHF
CDR3 DNA: TGTGCCAGCAGCTTAGGCCCCTTGGGGCAGCCCCAGCATTTT

J gene: TRBJ2-6
V gene: TRBV12-5
clone size: NA
D gene: NA
CDR3 protein: CASGFTGTSGANVLTF
CDR3 DNA: TGTGCTAGTGGTTTCACAGGCACCTCTGGGGCCAACGTCCTGACTTTC

J gene: TRBJ2-2
V gene: TRBV7-9
clone size: once
D gene: TRBD1
CDR3 protein: CASSQRDRATGELFF
CDR3 DNA: TGTGCCAGCAGCCAGCGGGACAGGGCTACCGGGGAGCTGTTTTTT

J gene: TRBJ2-4
V gene: TRBV27
clone size: NA
D gene: NA
CDR3 protein: CASSPRAINADIQYF
CDR3 DNA: TGTGCCAGCAGTCCTCGGGCCATCAACGCGGACATTCAGTACTTC

J gene: TRBJ2-1
V gene: TRBV7-2
clone size: NA
D gene: TRBD2
CDR3 protein: CASSLGTSGTFSYNEQFF
CDR3 DNA: TGTGCCAGCAGCTTAGGGACTAGCGGGACGTTCTCCTACAATGAGCAGTTCTTC

J gene: TRBJ2-7
V gene: TRBV28
clone size: NA
D gene: TRBD2
CDR3 protein: CASRSGGSYEQYF
CDR3 DNA: TGTGCCAGCCGGAGCGGGGGCTCTTACGAGCAGTACTTC

J gene: TRBJ1-1
V gene: TRBV10-3
clone size: once
D gene: NA
CDR3 protein: CAISESTGNTEAFF
CDR3 DNA: TGTGCCATCAGTGAGTCGACGGGAAACACTGAAGCTTTCTTT

J gene: TRBJ2-1
V gene: TRBV11-3
clone size: NA
D gene: TRBD2
CDR3 protein: CASSRVGAGGNEQFF
CDR3 DNA: TGTGCCAGCAGCAGGGTCGGAGCGGGGGGCAATGAGCAGTTCTTC

J gene: TRBJ2-6
V gene: TRBV7-8
clone size: NA
D gene: NA
CDR3 protein: CASSFRDPAGANVLTF
CDR3 DNA: TGTGCCAGCAGCTTCCGGGACCCAGCTGGGGCCAACGTCCTGACTTTC

J gene: TRBJ1-2
V gene: TRBV7-9
clone size: NA
D gene: NA
CDR3 protein: CASSVNLRGLYGYTF
CDR3 DNA: TGTGCCAGCAGCGTAAACCTCCGGGGCCTGTATGGCTACACCTTC

J gene: TRBJ1-1
V gene: TRBV6-5
clone size: NA
D gene: NA
CDR3 protein: CASSYERPVLTEAFF
CDR3 DNA: TGTGCCAGCAGTTACGAGCGCCCAGTACTGACTGAAGCTTTCTTT

J gene: TRBJ2-2
V gene: TRBV5-6
clone size: NA
D gene: NA
CDR3 protein: CASSLGPEPIGELFF
CDR3 DNA: TGTGCCAGCAGCTTAGGGCCTGAGCCAATCGGGGAGCTGTTTTTT

J gene: TRBJ2-5
V gene: TRBV29-1
clone size: NA
D gene: NA
CDR3 protein: CSVDASMGRETQYF
CDR3 DNA: TGCAGCGTTGATGCTTCGATGGGAAGGGAGACCCAGTACTTC

J gene: TRBJ2-1
V gene: TRBV6-1
clone size: NA
D gene: NA
CDR3 protein: CASRRDFQSYNEQFF
CDR3 DNA: TGTGCCAGCAGACGGGACTTCCAATCCTACAATGAGCAGTTCTTC

J gene: TRBJ2-1
V gene: TRBV10-1
clone size: NA
D gene: NA
CDR3 protein: CASSEFGRWPPRYEQFF
CDR3 DNA: TGCGCCAGCAGTGAGTTTGGCCGCTGGCCGCCTAGGTATGAGCAGTTCTTC

J gene: TRBJ2-1
V gene: TRBV28
clone size: NA
D gene: NA
CDR3 protein: CASSLGGEQFF
CDR3 DNA: TGTGCCAGCAGTTTAGGAGGTGAGCAGTTCTTC

J gene: TRBJ2-1
V gene: TRBV11-2
clone size: NA
D gene: NA
CDR3 protein: CASSSYGGGQFF
CDR3 DNA: TGTGCCAGCAGCTCCTACGGCGGAGGGCAGTTCTTC

J gene: TRBJ2-7
V gene: TRBV2
clone size: NA
D gene: TRBD1
CDR3 protein: CASILQGANNEQYF
CDR3 DNA: TGTGCCAGCATATTACAGGGGGCGAACAACGAGCAGTACTTC

J gene: TRBJ1-5
V gene: TRBV28
clone size: NA
D gene: TRBD1
CDR3 protein: CASRRQGETQPQHF
CDR3 DNA: TGTGCCAGCCGCAGACAGGGAGAAACTCAGCCCCAGCATTTT

J gene: TRBJ1-2
V gene: TRBV5-1
clone size: NA
D gene: NA
CDR3 protein: CASSVDGQLPLNYGYTF
CDR3 DNA: TGCGCCAGCAGCGTGGACGGACAGCTCCCTCTTAACTATGGCTACACCTTC

J gene: TRBJ2-1
V gene: TRBV6-5
clone size: NA
D gene: TRBD2
CDR3 protein: CASRIAGGDNEQFF
CDR3 DNA: TGTGCCAGCAGAATAGCGGGAGGGGACAATGAGCAGTTCTTC

J gene: TRBJ2-5
V gene: TRBV4-1
clone size: once
D gene: TRBD1
CDR3 protein: CASSHPDRDAETQYF
CDR3 DNA: TGCGCCAGCAGCCACCCGGACAGGGATGCTGAGACCCAGTACTTC